Shown below are 18 T cell receptor beta chains from a single sample sequenced in a study of post-analysis software for immune sequencing data. Study-wide results and caveats: TRBV segments more frequent in patients than in controls numbered five and included TRBV5-6, TRBV5-1 and TRBV20-1.

The TCR beta cDNA libraries contained unique molecular identifiers. A single record per CDR3 protein comes from TCRdb applying MiXCR to the PCR reads. The repertoire holds 600,000 to 700,000 distinct CDR3 sequences, with 55% to 70% as singletons. These receptors' targets are unknown. Sequencing was done on a sample of blood. The receptors come from a girl aged 2-10 years with multiple sclerosis.

This clonotype was detected ten times or more. The chain is built from TRBV7-9 and TRBJ2-1; 13 bases align to TRBD2. The CDR3 runs to 15 residues. In germline, CDR1 is SEHNR, CDR2 FQNEAQ (reference sequence). The junction had 0 bases not matched to a gene; V was cut back by 1 base and J by 6 bases. CDR3 sequence reads: CASSLGTSGSNEQFF. CDR3 bases: TGTGCCAGCAGCTTAGGGACTAGCGGGAGCAATGAGCAGTTCTTC.

For this clonotype: At one boundary the junction diverges from the germline segment, which might be a read error. The CDR3 is CANSQGQGPYEQYF. In DNA form, the CDR3 reads TGTGCCAACAGCCAAGGACAGGGACCGTACGAGCAGTACTTC. V and J are TRBV3-1 and TRBJ2-7; 8 bases match TRBD1. This CDR3 region has 14 residues. The germline V gene has CDR1 LGHDT and CDR2 YNNKEL (reference sequence).

The CDR3 nucleotides read TGTGCCACCATGGACGGGGTGTTTGATGAGCAGTTCTTC. Its protein product is CATMDGVFDEQFF. V gene TRBV7-9 combines with J gene TRBJ2-1; D is possibly TRBD2 (5 bases). The CDR3 runs 13 residues. Germline loops: CDR1 SEHNR, CDR2 FQNEAQ (reference sequence). V was shortened by 10 bases and J by 8 bases, with 18 bases between the two germline ends. The whole variable domain, filled in from reference TRBV7-9 and TRBJ2-1, reads DTGVSQNPRHKITKRGQNVTFRCDPISEHNRLYWYRQTLGQGPEFLTYFQNEAQLEKSRLLSDRFSAERPKGSFSTLEIQRTEQGDSAMYLCATMDGVFDEQFFGPGTRLTVL.

The chain couples TRBV7-2 to TRBJ2-1; maybe TRBD1 (6 bases). The CDR3 is 14 amino acids. Germline V gene sequence: CDR1 SGHTA, CDR2 FQGNSA. The V gene lost 3 bases and the J gene lost 6 bases, with 12 bases spanning the gap. CDR3 loop: CASSLGQLGNEQFF. The CDR3 DNA follows: TGTGCCAGCAGCTTGGGACAACTAGGCAATGAGCAGTTCTTC. Complete variable domain (other parts from reference TRBV7-2 and TRBJ2-1): GAGVSQSPSNKVTEKGKDVELRCDPISGHTALYWYRQSLGQGLEFLIYFQGNSAPDKSGLPSDRFSAERTGGSVSTLTIQRTQQEDSAVYLCASSLGQLGNEQFFGPGTRLTVL.

Details on this clonotype: A read error may produce the germline difference seen at one junction end. The gene calls are TRBV20-1 and TRBJ1-4, with D maybe TRBD1 (5 bases). Germline V gives CDR1 DFQATT, CDR2 SNEGSKA (reference sequence). The CDR3 is made up of 14 amino acids. The CDR3 DNA is TGCAGTGCCAGAGATGGGGCCACCGGAGGAAAACTGTTTTTT. It codes for CSARDGATGGKLFF.

This chain links TRBV20-1 with TRBJ2-3, with 7 bases identical to TRBD2. From germline, CDR1 is DFQATT and CDR2 SNEGSKA (reference sequence). The CDR3 is made up of 13 amino acids. CDR3 amino acids: CRAGLAETDTQYF. CDR3 in DNA: TGCAGAGCGGGGCTAGCGGAAACAGATACGCAGTATTTT.

This clonotype came up a few times. The chain joins TRBV7-9 to TRBJ2-5; no firm D call. Trimming cost V 3 bases and J 5 bases, with 13 bases left between them. Germline CDR1 and CDR2: SEHNR and FQNEAQ (reference sequence). There are 14 residues in the CDR3. The CDR3 region has the DNA TGTGCCAGCAGCTTCAGTGGGCGCCTTGAGACCCAGTACTTC. It is translated as CASSFSGRLETQYF.

The chain recombines TRBV4-2 with TRBJ2-3, with TRBD2 matching 13 bases. The J segment lost 2 bases and the V segment lost 4 bases, leaving 12 bases of the junction unmatched. From germline, CDR1 is LGHNA and CDR2 YNFKEQ. The CDR3 spans 19 residues. CDR3 nucleotide sequence: TGTGCCAGCAGCCCAAAGATCTGGACTAGCGGGAGTATCACAGATACGCAGTATTTT. Translation: CASSPKIWTSGSITDTQYF.

CDR3 sequence reads: CASSYSSRGYGYTF. DNA for the CDR3: TGTGCCAGCAGTTACTCGAGCCGGGGTTATGGCTACACCTTC. The rearrangement links TRBV6-5 to TRBJ1-2, with D unclear. CDR3 length: 14 amino acids. Germline loops: CDR1 MNHEY, CDR2 SVGAGI. V was trimmed by 0 bases and J by 5 bases, leaving 10 bases between them.

The V and J genes are TRBV4-2 and TRBJ2-3; TRBD2 matches 9 bases. The CDR3 is 17 amino acids. Germline V gene data show CDR1 as LGHNA and CDR2 as YNFKEQ. Trimming cost V 0 bases and J 1 base; bases outside gene matches: 5. The CDR3 nucleotides read TGTGCCAGCAGCCAAGAAGGATTAGCGGGGGGCACAGATACGCAGTATTTT. It translates to CASSQEGLAGGTDTQYF.

This rearrangement joins TRBV20-1 to TRBJ2-1, with 7 nucleotides matching TRBD2. J was trimmed by 5 bases and V by 2 bases; bases with no gene match: 12. This CDR3 region has 16 residues. The germline gives CDR1 DFQATT, CDR2 SNEGSKA (reference sequence). In nucleotides, the CDR3 is TGCAGTGCTAGATCCTTCCTAGCGGATAACCACAATGAGCAGTTCTTC. It specifies CSARSFLADNHNEQFF.

This chain's CDR3 is CASSQDRVDEGYTF. DNA for the CDR3: TGTGCCAGCAGTCAGGACAGGGTCGATGAGGGCTACACCTTC. The chain carries TRBV12-3 or TRBV12-4 and TRBJ1-2, with 8 positions matching TRBD1. This CDR3 region has 14 residues. Trimming cost V 5 bases and J 8 bases; bases outside gene matches: 10.

J is TRBJ2-5 and V is TRBV6-5, with TRBD1 matching over 7 bases. V lost 2 bases, J lost 5 bases, and 5 bases stayed unmatched. Germline CDR1 and CDR2: MNHEY and SVGAGI. The CDR3 loop spans 14 amino acids. The CDR3 region is CASSYRGRGETQYF. In DNA form, the CDR3 reads TGTGCCAGCAGTTACAGGGGGCGAGGGGAGACCCAGTACTTC.

The chain couples TRBV29-1 to TRBJ2-7; 7 nucleotides line up with TRBD2. The V gene end was trimmed by 7 bases and the J gene end by 3 bases; junction bases not matched to a gene: 6. The V gene's germline CDR1 is SQVTM and CDR2 ANQGSEA. This CDR3 is 12 amino acids long. CDR3 amino acids: CSGRDYGYEQYF. In DNA, the CDR3 is TGCAGCGGACGGGACTACGGCTACGAGCAGTACTTC.

The V call is TRBV6-2 or TRBV6-3, the J call TRBJ1-5, with a weak D call TRBD1 (6 bases). Trimming cost V 5 bases and J 4 bases, with 12 bases left between them. The CDR3 is 14 residues long. Germline V gene sequence: CDR1 MNHEY, CDR2 SVGEGT. This chain's CDR3 is CASSDRQGNQPQHF. The CDR3 DNA follows: TGTGCCAGCAGTGACCGTCAGGGGAATCAGCCCCAGCATTTT.

In the case of this clonotype: Mismatch with germline at one junction end may stem from a read error. The chain joins TRBV4-3 to TRBJ2-1; TRBD1 is a possible D gene (5 bases). Germline CDR1 and CDR2: LGHNA and YSLEER. This CDR3 comprises 17 residues. CDR3 in DNA: TGCGCCAGCAGCCAAGACCCACTGGGGCTATGGTCGGGTGAGCGGTTCTTC. Translated: CASSQDPLGLWSGERFF.

The table lists this clonotype with a few counts. The junction differs from germline at one of its ends, possibly a read error. J is TRBJ1-2 and V is TRBV29-1; maybe TRBD1 (5 bases). Germline V lookup: CDR1 SQVTM, CDR2 ANQGSEA. CDR3 length: 11 amino acids. Here the CDR3 reads CSVPRGDGYTF. As DNA, the CDR3 is TGCAGCGTTCCAAGGGGTGACGGCTACACCTTT.

A few counts support this clonotype. The chain has TRBV12-3 or TRBV12-4 and TRBJ1-1; 8 positions match TRBD1. The CDR3 contains 17 residues. V was pared by 5 bases and J by 7 bases, with 18 bases of the junction left unmatched. DNA of the CDR3: TGTGCCAGCAGTACTAACAGGGGGACCCAGGGCCGGGGTGAAGCTTTCTTT. Translating it yields CASSTNRGTQGRGEAFF.